This record looks at one T cell receptor (beta chain) sequence and its context. Antigen: not known. Amplification used 60 Vbeta primers and 13 Jbeta primers. In the study's own analysis: Per a later analysis, the number of unique TCR beta chains was about 80 million, of which roughly 10 million were shared. Clones were read by immunoSEQ multiplex PCR, and TCRdb kept only the in-frame ones, dropping some. From that table come the V and J calls and clone size; the DNA was used to work out D and trimming. The sample yields approximately 220,000 clones, 80% to 90% seen once. The data were taken from a study of cytomegalovirus exposure and HLA in healthy donors. At collection, donors were nominally healthy, but unrecorded immune exposures were probable. The study's findings and limits: A later analysis, which compared TCR beta chains of equal frequency, found the HLA-associated ones more clonally expanded.

The germline CDR1 and CDR2 sequences are MGHRA and YSYEKL. V lost 7 bases to trimming and J lost 4 bases, with 22 bases between them. The CDR3 is 16 amino acids. The genes are TRBV4-1 and TRBJ1-1; a weak D match, TRBD1 (6 bases). The sample taken for sequencing was PBMCs. The clonotype originates from a man aged 25-45 years in good health and CMV-seronegative. The CDR3 reads CASNPVTGPSFTEAFF. The CDR3 coding sequence is TGCGCCAGCAACCCCGTAACAGGGCCCTCCTTCACTGAAGCTTTCTTT.